The next 6 T cell receptor beta chains were all read from a single sample in a study of OX40 agonist ivuxolimab in advanced cancers. To prepare the library, the immunoSEQ multiplex PCR assay was applied. In its TCRdb copy, this immuneACCESS table keeps in-frame sequences only and misses some clones. Where compared with another copy, unresolved V genes explain less than half of these, and the others have no known cause. This sample has about 80,000 clones in its table, and around 90% of those were observed once. The ten most abundant clones make up roughly 0.3% of the sample. The sample in question was CD4+ or CD8+ T cells sorted from blood, obtained in a trial of the OX40 agonist ivuxolimab. These receptors all come from an adult with an advanced solid tumor such as melanoma, head and neck, liver or kidney cancer.

The V and J genes are TRBV15 and TRBJ2-3; TRBD2 agrees at 11 bases. The CDR3 spans 16 residues. Germline CDR1 reads LNHNV; CDR2 reads YYDKDF (reference sequence). V lost 3 bases and J lost 5; bases outside the gene matches: 7. CDR3 region: CATSSGTSGTKDTQYF. CDR3 nucleotide sequence: TGTGCCACCAGCAGTGGGACTAGCGGAACAAAAGATACGCAGTATTTT.

The chain carries TRBV7-8 and TRBJ2-2; 8 nucleotides align to TRBD1. Germline values: CDR1 SGHVS, CDR2 FQNEAQ. This CDR3 region has 20 residues. With V trimmed by 0 bases and J by 0 bases, 12 bases remained unmatched. The CDR3: CASSLAGTGWGIANTGELFF. In nucleotides, the CDR3 is TGTGCCAGCAGCTTAGCGGGGACAGGATGGGGGATAGCGAACACCGGGGAGCTGTTTTTT.

This chain connects TRBV5-1 to TRBJ2-3; no definite D call. The V gene's germline CDR1 is SGHRS and CDR2 YFSETQ. The CDR3 totals 12 residues. V gave up 1 base and J gave up 4 bases, with 4 bases separating them. The CDR3 region has the DNA TGCGCCAGCAGCTTGAATGCAGATACGCAGTATTTT. Protein sequence: CASSLNADTQYF. The variable domain in full, completed from reference TRBV5-1 and TRBJ2-3, reads KAGVTQTPRYLIKTRGQQVTLSCSPISGHRSVSWYQQTPGQGLQFLFEYFSETQRNKGNFPGRFSGRQFSNSRSEMNVSTLELGDSALYLCASSLNADTQYFGPGTRLTVL.

The CDR3 here is CASSLLGGGTDGELFF. Written as DNA, the CDR3 is TGTGCCAGCAGTTTACTCGGCGGGGGGACGGACGGGGAGCTGTTTTTT. The V and J genes are TRBV28 and TRBJ2-2; 8 bases fit TRBD2. The CDR3 runs 16 residues. CDR1 is MDHEN and CDR2 is SYDVKM in the germline V gene. Trimming took 2 bases from V and 7 from J; bases not matched to a gene: 9. Looking up the rest from reference TRBV28 and TRBJ2-2 gives the full variable domain: DVKVTQSSRYLVKRTGEKVFLECVQDMDHENMFWYRQDPGLGLRLIYFSYDVKMKEKGDIPEGYSVSREKKERFSLILESASTNQTSMYLCASSLLGGGTDGELFFGEGSRLTVL.

The V and J genes are TRBV28 and TRBJ2-1; TRBD1 or TRBD2 may be the D gene (5 bases each). The V and J ends lost 2 bases and 8 bases respectively, with 7 bases between them. The CDR3 contains 12 residues. Germline V gene sequence: CDR1 MDHEN, CDR2 SYDVKM. CDR3 protein: CASSLGTYEQFF. CDR3 DNA: TGTGCCAGCAGTTTAGGGACGTATGAGCAGTTCTTC.

The rearrangement uses TRBV18 and TRBJ2-1; the match to TRBD2 covers 14 bases. There are 15 residues in the CDR3. CDR1 is KGHSH, CDR2 LQKENI, per germline. V shed 6 bases, J shed 9 bases, and the junction held 7 bases outside the gene matches. In nucleotides, the CDR3 is TGTGCCAGCTCCCTCGGACTAGCGGGGGGATCTGAGCAGTTCTTC. This sequence encodes CASSLGLAGGSEQFF.